This note documents a single T cell receptor (beta chain) sequence. Original processing notes: Counts of nucleated cells, estimated from reference gene primer amplification, were obtained. TCRdb's table, derived via immunoSEQ multiplex PCR, lists solely in-frame clones and lacks some. V and J calls and clone size follow that table, whereas D and trimming were derived from the DNA. The table shows tens of thousands of clones, with approximately 89% occurring only once. The data derive from a study of blood T cell repertoires in COVID-19. Study as a whole: The analysed material was cDNA or gDNA that came from T cells, B-cell-depleted T cells, or PBMCs.

Trimming removed 5 bases from V and 6 bases from J, with 10 bases in between. The CDR3 runs to 12 residues. Germline V gene sequence: CDR1 MNHEY, CDR2 SMNVEV (reference sequence). This clonotype was obtained from a man aged 55 to 69 with active COVID-19. This sequence joins TRBV27 and TRBJ1-2; a possible D gene is TRBD1 (6 bases). The material sequenced was peripheral blood. CDR3 nucleotides: TGTGCCAGCAGTACAGGGACGAATGGCTACACCTTC. Its translation is CASSTGTNGYTF.